This T cell receptor (beta chain) was observed in a study of blood T cell repertoires in COVID-19. CDR1 and CDR2 (germline): SGDLS, YYNGEE. Trimming pared 0 bases from V and 7 bases from J, leaving 8 bases between. The CDR3 runs 14 residues. Measured with immunoSEQ multiplex PCR; TCRdb has only the in-frame clones, and not every one. Seen here are about 240,000 clones, more than 75% observed once, and the top ten hold 3% to 4%. The sequence was obtained from a woman aged 40 to 49 with acute COVID-19. Sequenced input: PBMCs or T cells enriched from blood (not recorded which). The chain recombines TRBV9 with TRBJ1-6; D is unresolved. For the CDR3, the DNA is TGTGCCAGCAGCGTAGCTTACAAGAATTCACCCCTCCACTTT. It encodes CASSVAYKNSPLHF.